Below, one TCR beta chain is given with its context. Its antigen remains unknown. Distinct nucleotide sequences in the sample also encode this CDR3. This entry comes from a study of shared clonotypes between healthy human individuals. The study ran the assay at deep level. Assay: immunoSEQ multiplex PCR; the TCRdb copy retains only in-frame clones and omits some. The sample holds millions of clones, just over 90% seen once. The germline gives CDR1 SGHVS, CDR2 FNYEAQ. The CDR3 runs to 13 residues. The V gene lost 0 bases and the J gene lost 3 bases, with 4 bases spanning the gap. Findings and limits, study-wide: Between a few donors, naive CD4 clonotypes were shared at a level of around 5.1%.

This chain connects TRBV7-6 to TRBJ2-3; D unresolved. Sequences were obtained from naive CD4+ T cells sorted from blood. Subset: CD45RA+ positively selected. This TCR came from a man aged 18-30 years in good health. The CDR3 DNA follows: TGTGCCAGCAGCTTAGCCGTAACAGATACGCAGTATTTT. This codes for CASSLAVTDTQYF.